This T cell receptor beta chain was recorded in a study of T cells in Graves' hyperthyroidism and ophthalmopathy. PBMCs were derived from around 10 ml fresh peripheral blood. Germline V lookup: CDR1 LNHDA, CDR2 SQIVND (reference sequence). This CDR3 comprises 16 residues. The ends lost 6 bases at V and 2 bases at J; junction bases unmatched: 6. Amplification of TCR beta CDR3 regions used RNA as the template. A first-round RT-PCR of the TCR CDR3 used the HTBI primer set. TCRdb ran MiXCR on the multiplex PCR reads and lists one entry per CDR3 protein. Here the sample spans around 600,000 distinct CDR3 sequences, more than 15% being singletons.

The sequencing sample was made of blood. The chain recombines TRBV19 with TRBJ2-6, with TRBD1 identical over 8 bases. This clonotype originated in a woman aged 25 to 39 with Graves' hyperthyroidism. The CDR3 sequence is CASRSDRGTGANVLTF. Written as DNA, the CDR3 is TGTGCCAGTAGGAGTGACAGGGGAACTGGGGCCAACGTCCTGACTTTC.